This T cell receptor (beta chain) was documented in a study of CD8 T cells in ankylosing spondylitis. Study results and caveats: Seemingly characteristic of ankylosing spondylitis blood was a TCR beta motif consisting of fewer than 10 highly homologous variants.

CDR3 length: 12 residues. In germline, CDR1 is SQVTM, CDR2 ANQGSEA. With 2 bases clipped from V and 14 bases from J, the junction kept 7 bases outside the gene matches. Concerning this clonotype: What it recognizes is unknown.

Library preparation for TCR beta used quantitative 5'-RACE with molecular barcodes. TCRdb re-derived calls from the 5' RACE reads in MiXCR, one entry per CDR3 protein. The data show over 700,000 distinct CDR3 sequences, around 17% seen once. Sequencing was carried out using blood, either unsorted or a sorted T cell fraction (not recorded which). This TCR was sampled from a male donor with ankylosing spondylitis. This chain links TRBV29-1 with TRBJ2-1; 9 bases match TRBD2. The chain's CDR3 is CSVEIQREVEFF. CDR3 nucleotides: TGCAGCGTTGAAATCCAGCGGGAGGTCGAGTTCTTC.